The 30 T cell receptor beta chains reported below all come from one sample, sequenced in a study of identical twins. Using its own MiXCR run on the 5' RACE reads, TCRdb lists one record per CDR3 protein. The repertoire includes 510,000 or so distinct CDR3 sequences, approximately 14% of them detected once, and 0.44% sits in the top ten. These sequences were also reported in another study, on yellow fever vaccine responses in identical twins.

What was sequenced was CD4+ T cells sorted from blood. These receptors originate from a young woman in good health.

The chain joins TRBV12-3 or TRBV12-4 to TRBJ2-1; 7 positions match TRBD2. The V segment lost 8 bases and the J segment 1 base; nucleotides outside the gene matches: 17. CDR3 size: 18 residues. The CDR3 sequence is CASADRRIGRPSYNEQFF. The CDR3 DNA reads TGTGCCAGCGCCGACCGCCGAATCGGGAGGCCTTCCTACAATGAGCAGTTCTTC.

The J gene is TRBJ2-7, the V gene TRBV5-1; 9 positions match TRBD1. J lost 7 bases, V lost 4 bases, and 9 bases had no gene match. In germline, CDR1 is SGHRS, CDR2 YFSETQ. The length of the CDR3 is 14 residues. The DNA for the CDR3 is TGCGCCAGCAGCAGGACAGGGGAACCCGTGGAGCAGTACTTC. Translating gives CASSRTGEPVEQYF.

This clonotype has a handful of counts. This rearrangement joins TRBV5-1 to TRBJ1-1; a weak D match, TRBD1 (5 bases). CDR3 length: 16 amino acids. Trimming left V 2 bases short and J 1 base short, with 15 bases between. Germline CDR1 and CDR2: SGHRS and YFSETQ. CDR3 protein: CASSLEGRVGNTEAFF. The CDR3 DNA follows: TGCGCCAGCAGCTTAGAGGGCAGGGTGGGGAACACTGAAGCTTTCTTT.

This sequence joins TRBV10-1 and TRBJ2-1; 9 bases map to TRBD1. The CDR3 length is 16 residues. J was trimmed by 6 bases and V by 0 bases; bases with no gene match: 6. Germline V gene data show CDR1 as WNHNN and CDR2 as SYGVQD (reference sequence). The DNA for the CDR3 is TGCGCCAGCAGTGAGTCCGTAGGGACAGGGCCCAATGAGCAGTTCTTC. Translating it yields CASSESVGTGPNEQFF.

This clonotype has a handful of counts. This sequence joins TRBV6-5 and TRBJ1-1; the match to TRBD1 covers 8 bases. The CDR3 extends over 11 amino acids. From germline, CDR1 is MNHEY and CDR2 SVGAGI. V shed 8 bases and J 8 bases; nucleotides not matched to a gene: 4. CDR3 protein: CASQGQAEAFF. The CDR3 coding sequence is TGTGCCAGCCAGGGACAGGCCGAAGCTTTCTTT.

V usage is TRBV5-1 and J usage is TRBJ2-1; TRBD1 agrees at 7 bases. The V gene end was trimmed by 4 bases and the J gene end by 6 bases; junction bases not matched to a gene: 4. Per germline, CDR1 SGHRS and CDR2 YFSETQ. The CDR3 sequence is 13 residues long. CDR3 sequence reads: CASSRDRINEQFF. CDR3 DNA sequence: TGCGCCAGCAGCCGGGACAGAATCAATGAGCAGTTCTTC. Combining the CDR3 with reference TRBV5-1 and TRBJ2-1 gives the whole variable domain KAGVTQTPRYLIKTRGQQVTLSCSPISGHRSVSWYQQTPGQGLQFLFEYFSETQRNKGNFPGRFSGRQFSNSRSEMNVSTLELGDSALYLCASSRDRINEQFFGPGTRLTVL.

This clonotype was seen only a few times. The chain recombines TRBV5-1 with TRBJ2-1; 9 bases are shared with TRBD2. Germline CDR1 is SGHRS and CDR2 is YFSETQ. The CDR3 is 16 residues long. With 1 base clipped from V and 8 bases from J, the junction kept 10 bases outside the gene matches. The CDR3 loop is CASSLLPGLAKYEQFF. CDR3 sequence (DNA): TGCGCCAGCAGCTTGTTGCCGGGACTAGCTAAGTATGAGCAGTTCTTC.

The rearrangement joins TRBV20-1 to TRBJ2-6, with D perhaps matching TRBD1 (5 bases). Looked up from germline, CDR1 is DFQATT and CDR2 is SNEGSKA (reference sequence). The CDR3 is made up of 15 amino acids. The germline V and J ends were trimmed by 4 bases and 0 bases, with 10 bases remaining between them. DNA for the CDR3: TGCAGTGCTATTAGGGGCGACTCTGGGGCCAACGTCCTGACTTTC. Translation gives CSAIRGDSGANVLTF.

This clonotype showed up just a few times. J is TRBJ2-3 and V is TRBV20-1, with D possibly being TRBD1 (5 bases). This CDR3 is 14 amino acids long. V lost 0 bases to trimming and J lost 1 base, with 8 bases between them. The germline V gene encodes CDR1 DFQATT and CDR2 SNEGSKA (reference sequence). The CDR3 coding sequence is TGCAGTGCTAGAGACAGGGTTGGCACAGATACGCAGTATTTT. Translated, it gives CSARDRVGTDTQYF.

This clonotype showed up just a few times. CDR3 residues: CASSPPSPTGHYGYTF. As DNA, the CDR3 is TGTGCCAGCAGTCCGCCCTCCCCGACAGGACACTATGGCTACACCTTC. The chain uses TRBV27 and TRBJ1-2, with TRBD1 as a possible D gene (6 bases). The germline CDR1 and CDR2 sequences are MNHEY and SMNVEV (reference sequence). The CDR3 totals 16 residues. Trimming removed 5 bases from V and 3 bases from J, with 19 bases in between.

This clonotype was counted only a few times. The chain is built from TRBV28 and TRBJ1-2; no clear D gene. The V and J ends lost 2 bases and 6 bases respectively, with 16 bases between them. The CDR3 has 15 residues. Germline CDR1 reads MDHEN; CDR2 reads SYDVKM. The CDR3 DNA reads as TGTGCCAGCAGTTTACGTGGGCGGCAGAACAATGGCTACACCTTC. Translated: CASSLRGRQNNGYTF.

A single count supports this clonotype. The V and J genes are TRBV20-1 and TRBJ2-7; D may be TRBD2 (5 bases). Germline V CDR1 and CDR2: DFQATT, SNEGSKA (reference sequence). The ends were cut back, 2 bases at V and 2 bases at J, with 13 bases in the middle. This CDR3 is built from 14 residues. The CDR3 loop is CSARPSYNPYEQYF. The CDR3 DNA sequence: TGCAGTGCTAGACCTAGCTATAATCCCTACGAGCAGTACTTC.

This clonotype was seen only a few times. The genes are TRBV15 and TRBJ1-2; a possible D gene is TRBD1 (6 bases). The CDR3 contains 14 residues. Trimming removed 5 bases from V and 8 bases from J, with 18 bases in between. Looked up from germline, CDR1 is LNHNV and CDR2 is YYDKDF (reference sequence). The CDR3 DNA sequence: TGTGCCACCAGCTCCCTGGGAGGGGGACACGGCTACACCTTC. Translation: CATSSLGGGHGYTF. Full variable domain (outside the CDR3, taken from reference TRBV15 and TRBJ1-2): DAMVIQNPRYQVTQFGKPVTLSCSQTLNHNVMYWYQQKSSQAPKLLFHYYDKDFNNEADTPDNFQSRRPNTSFCFLDIRSPGLGDTAMYLCATSSLGGGHGYTFGSGTRLTVV.

This clonotype has more than one count but fewer than ten. This chain connects TRBV10-3 to TRBJ2-7, with TRBD2 identical over 7 bases. CDR3 size: 13 residues. With V trimmed by 7 bases and J by 4 bases, 7 bases remained unmatched. Germline V CDR1 and CDR2: ENHRY, SYGVKD. This CDR3 is CAINPSGKYEQYF. The CDR3 DNA sequence: TGTGCCATCAACCCCAGCGGGAAATACGAGCAGTACTTC.

The chain has TRBV5-5 and TRBJ2-5, with D tentatively TRBD1 (5 bases). The CDR3 has 12 amino acids. Germline CDR1 is SGHKS and CDR2 is YYEKEE (reference sequence). V lost 0 bases to trimming and J lost 11 bases, with 11 bases between them. CDR3 region: CASSLAQGWQYF. The CDR3 region has the DNA TGTGCCAGCAGCTTGGCCCAGGGATGGCAGTACTTC. The variable domain in full, with the rest retrieved from reference TRBV5-5 and TRBJ2-5, is DAGVTQSPTHLIKTRGQQVTLRCSPISGHKSVSWYQQVLGQGPQFIFQYYEKEERGRGNFPDRFSARQFPNYSSELNVNALLLGDSALYLCASSLAQGWQYFGPGTRLLVL.

This chain uses TRBV5-4 with TRBJ2-1; TRBD1 aligns across 9 bases. Trimming at V came to 5 bases and at J to 5 bases, leaving 11 bases not matched to a gene. The CDR3 runs 16 residues. Germline V CDR1 and CDR2: SGHNT, YYREEE (reference sequence). Here the CDR3 reads CASSFGSGQGHNEQFF. CDR3 sequence (DNA): TGTGCCAGCAGTTTTGGATCTGGACAGGGGCACAATGAGCAGTTCTTC.

The CDR3 loop is CASSGGRLRGTEAFF. Written as DNA, the CDR3 is TGCGCCAGCAGCGGAGGACGCCTTAGGGGCACTGAAGCTTTCTTT. This chain connects TRBV5-1 to TRBJ1-1; maybe TRBD1 (5 bases). Germline V gives CDR1 SGHRS, CDR2 YFSETQ. The V gene lost 4 bases and the J gene lost 4 bases, with 17 bases spanning the gap. The CDR3 has 15 amino acids.

This sequence joins TRBV7-8 and TRBJ2-7; 8 bases align to TRBD2. Germline V gene data show CDR1 as SGHVS and CDR2 as FQNEAQ. This CDR3 region has 16 residues. J gave up 7 bases and V 5 bases, and 16 bases lay outside the gene matches. The CDR3 DNA reads TGTGCCAGCAGCCCCCGGAAAGCGGGAGAGGTTTGGGAGCAGTACTTC. Amino acid sequence: CASSPRKAGEVWEQYF.

The genes are TRBV3-1 and TRBJ2-5; D is possibly TRBD1 (6 bases). The germline gives CDR1 LGHDT, CDR2 YNNKEL (reference sequence). V was shortened by 4 bases and J by 2 bases, with 17 bases between the two germline ends. The CDR3 consists of 16 residues. CDR3 residues: CASSPGSARGQETQYF. CDR3 DNA sequence: TGTGCCAGCAGCCCTGGTTCCGCGAGGGGGCAAGAGACCCAGTACTTC.

This clonotype was found a few times. CDR3 region: CASSDLAGLTDTQYF. CDR3 coding DNA: TGTGCCAGCAGCGATCTAGCGGGTCTTACAGATACGCAGTATTTT. The chain recombines TRBV9 with TRBJ2-3; 8 bases agree with TRBD2. Germline V gives CDR1 SGDLS, CDR2 YYNGEE. The CDR3 covers 15 residues. J gave up 3 bases and V 3 bases, and 6 bases lay outside the gene matches.

V usage is TRBV2 and J usage is TRBJ2-5; possibly TRBD1 for D (5 bases). Per germline, CDR1 SNHLY and CDR2 FYNNEI. The CDR3 covers 12 residues. The V and J ends lost 6 bases and 3 bases respectively, with 8 bases between them. The CDR3 coding sequence is TGTGCCAGCAGGGACATTAAAGAGACCCAGTACTTC. Its translation: CASRDIKETQYF.

This chain links TRBV7-9 with TRBJ2-7; no clear D gene. Germline V gives CDR1 SEHNR, CDR2 FQNEAQ (reference sequence). The CDR3 sequence is 14 residues long. The V gene lost 1 base and the J gene lost 8 bases, with 15 bases spanning the gap. The CDR3 spells CASSLGHLTDKQYF. The CDR3 DNA reads TGTGCCAGCAGCTTAGGTCACTTAACAGATAAGCAGTACTTC. Drawing the rest from reference TRBV7-9 and TRBJ2-7, the complete variable domain is DTGVSQNPRHKITKRGQNVTFRCDPISEHNRLYWYRQTLGQGPEFLTYFQNEAQLEKSRLLSDRFSAERPKGSFSTLEIQRTEQGDSAMYLCASSLGHLTDKQYFGPGTRLTVT.

The chain carries TRBV25-1 and TRBJ2-3; D might be TRBD2 (5 bases). The CDR3 has 14 residues. Trimming took off 2 bases at V and 5 bases at J, with 11 bases between the two ends. Germline V CDR1 and CDR2: MGHDK, SYGVNS. The CDR3 here is CASSEAGMVDTQYF. CDR3 nucleotides: TGTGCCAGCAGTGAAGCCGGGATGGTAGATACGCAGTATTTT.

This clonotype has only a few counts. CDR3 amino acids: CATLKTSGRLGSSYEQYF. The CDR3 nucleotides read TGTGCCACGCTAAAGACTAGCGGGAGGTTGGGAAGCTCCTACGAGCAGTACTTC. The gene calls are TRBV10-3 and TRBJ2-7, with 13 bases identical to TRBD2. With V trimmed by 10 bases and J by 0 bases, 15 bases remained unmatched. CDR3 size: 18 residues. Germline CDR1 reads ENHRY; CDR2 reads SYGVKD.

The chain has TRBV7-2 and TRBJ1-1; the D is unclear. Deletions cut 0 bases from V and 11 bases from J, with 10 bases between. From germline, CDR1 is SGHTA and CDR2 FQGNSA. The CDR3 spans 12 residues. The CDR3: CASSLAAEKAFF. Here the CDR3 DNA reads TGTGCCAGCAGCTTAGCGGCGGAGAAGGCTTTCTTT.

This chain links TRBV12-3 or TRBV12-4 with TRBJ2-2; 9 nucleotides line up with TRBD1. This CDR3 is built from 16 residues. V dropped 5 bases and J dropped 0; count of bases not matched to a gene: 4. This chain's CDR3 is CASSLQGATNTGELFF. In nucleotides, the CDR3 is TGTGCCAGCAGTCTACAGGGGGCTACGAACACCGGGGAGCTGTTTTTT.

The V call is TRBV5-1, the J call TRBJ1-5; weak D call: TRBD1 (5 bases). Germline lookup yields CDR1 SGHRS and CDR2 YFSETQ. Trimming shortened V by 0 bases and J by 4 bases, and 11 bases separated the two germline ends. CDR3 length equals 15 residues. The CDR3 region has the DNA TGCGCCAGCAGCTTGGGGGGCTTAGCTAATCAGCCCCAGCATTTT. Amino acid sequence: CASSLGGLANQPQHF.

CDR3 protein: CASSETSGGVLDTQYF. Here the CDR3 DNA reads TGTGCCAGCAGTGAGACTAGCGGGGGAGTTTTGGATACGCAGTATTTT. J is TRBJ2-3 and V is TRBV6-1; 12 nucleotides align to TRBD2. The CDR3 has 16 amino acids. Germline V gene sequence: CDR1 MNHNS, CDR2 SASEGT. Trimming removed 3 bases from V and 6 bases from J; junction bases left unmatched: 7.

In its sample, this clonotype was seen many times. The chain combines TRBV12-3 or TRBV12-4 with TRBJ1-5; D may be TRBD1 (5 bases). The CDR3 sequence is 14 residues long. With 6 bases removed from V and 3 bases from J, the gap between germline ends came to 12 bases. The CDR3 protein is CASSAGLLNQPQHF. CDR3 nucleotide sequence: TGTGCCAGCAGCGCGGGACTGCTCAATCAGCCCCAGCATTTT.

J is TRBJ2-1 and V is TRBV2, with D possibly matching TRBD2 (5 bases). Germline V gives CDR1 SNHLY, CDR2 FYNNEI. V was pared by 1 base and J by 1 base, with 17 bases between. This CDR3 has 18 amino acids. CDR3 nucleotide sequence: TGTGCCAGCAGTGAAGGTGGGCTAGCCACCCGGTCCTACAATGAGCAGTTCTTC. This codes for CASSEGGLATRSYNEQFF.